This record covers a single TCR beta chain. As yet, its antigen is unknown. Sequencing used immunoSEQ multiplex PCR; TCRdb keeps in-frame clones, though not all of them. The data show some 150,000 clones, around 83% seen once. This sample was included in a study of T cell responses to AZD1222 COVID-19 vaccine. General study results and limits: Baseline seropositivity characterized only 5 or 6 AZD1222 recipients. Regions left unmutated in variants are reportedly the target of nearly half of spike-specific TCRs. Females made up more of the donors, who were largely white British, and clonal diversity may have come out too low.

Recipients boosted at about 4 weeks or about 12 weeks are pooled. This CDR3 spans 16 amino acids. After removal of 1 base from V and 6 bases from J, the junction contained 8 bases not matched to a gene. The V gene's germline CDR1 is MGHDK and CDR2 SYGVNS. The sequence was obtained from an adult who received the AZD1222 COVID-19 vaccine. The input for sequencing was peripheral blood, taken 28 days after the second AZD1222 dose. The chain is built from TRBV25-1 and TRBJ2-3; 9 bases are a match to TRBD1. In DNA form, the CDR3 reads TGTGCCAGCAGTGAATTGGGACAGGGAGTTGCGGATACGCAGTATTTT. Protein: CASSELGQGVADTQYF.